Each of the 23 T cell receptor beta chains below was sequenced from the same sample in a study of blood T cell repertoires in COVID-19. TCRdb's table, derived via immunoSEQ multiplex PCR, lists solely in-frame clones and lacks some. The sample shows some 150,000 clones, 70% to 90% of them seen only once. Sequenced input: peripheral blood. The receptor set was obtained from a woman aged 55-70 years with COVID-19, enrolled during active disease.

The chain is built from TRBV18 and TRBJ1-1, with TRBD1 identical over 8 bases. The CDR3 sequence is 14 residues long. J gave up 5 bases and V 5 bases, and 7 bases lay outside the gene matches. Germline values: CDR1 KGHSH, CDR2 LQKENI. The CDR3 DNA reads as TGTGCCAGCTCAGACCGAGGACAGGGAACTGAAGCTTTCTTT. Its translation: CASSDRGQGTEAFF.

The chain is built from TRBV7-3 and TRBJ2-2, with 7 bases that match TRBD2. CDR1 is SGHTA, CDR2 FQGTGA, per germline. J was trimmed by 3 bases and V by 1 base; bases with no gene match: 8. CDR3 length: 17 amino acids. The CDR3 nucleotides read TGTGCCAGCAGCTTAATTCCGCGGGGGACTTACACCGGGGAGCTGTTTTTT. Its protein product is CASSLIPRGTYTGELFF. The full variable domain, completed using reference TRBV7-3 and TRBJ2-2, is GAGVSQTPSNKVTEKGKYVELRCDPISGHTALYWYRQSLGQGPEFLIYFQGTGAADDSGLPNDRFFAVRPEGSVSTLKIQRTERGDSAVYLCASSLIPRGTYTGELFFGEGSRLTVL.

The chain carries TRBV25-1 and TRBJ1-5, with D maybe TRBD1 (6 bases). Looked up from germline, CDR1 is MGHDK and CDR2 is SYGVNS. The CDR3 spans 17 residues. The V end lost 3 bases, the J end lost 2 bases, and 17 bases lay between the germline ends. The CDR3 here is CASSDFTGGGGNQPQHF. The CDR3 DNA reads TGTGCCAGCAGTGATTTTACAGGAGGGGGGGGCAATCAGCCCCAGCATTTT.

This clone was seen more than once but under ten times. A read error may produce the germline difference seen at one junction end. CDR3 loop: CASSFNRPQHF. The CDR3 DNA reads as TGTGCCAGCAGTTTTAATCGGCCCCAGCATTTT. This chain connects TRBV28 to TRBJ1-5; D is unresolved. The CDR3 covers 11 residues. Germline V gives CDR1 MDHEN, CDR2 SYDVKM.

The rearrangement joins TRBV6-5 to TRBJ1-6; unclear D gene. The CDR3 is made up of 14 amino acids. The germline CDR1 and CDR2 sequences are MNHEY and SVGAGI. The V and J ends lost 7 bases and 5 bases respectively, with 12 bases between them. The CDR3 bases are TGTGCCAGCACCCTGACACCAGATAATTCACCCCTCCACTTT. Translation: CASTLTPDNSPLHF.

The genes are TRBV24-1 and TRBJ2-2; unclear D gene. V lost 5 bases, J lost 6 bases, and 6 bases lay in between. Germline V gene data show CDR1 as KGHDR and CDR2 as SFDVKD. This CDR3 spans 12 amino acids. This chain's CDR3 is CATSVSAGELFF. The CDR3 DNA sequence: TGTGCCACCAGTGTAAGCGCCGGGGAGCTGTTTTTT.

The rearrangement uses TRBV3-1 (or the pseudogene TRBV3-2) and TRBJ2-7; no clear D gene. The germline V and J ends were trimmed by 0 bases and 4 bases, with 7 bases remaining between them. This CDR3 contains 13 residues. The germline gives CDR1 LGHDT, CDR2 YNNKEL (reference sequence). CDR3 bases: TGTGCCAGCAGCCAAGAGATCGAGTACGAGCAGTACTTC. It is translated as CASSQEIEYEQYF.

There are a few counts of this clone. The chain combines TRBV28 with TRBJ1-1; a weak D match, TRBD1 (5 bases). V shed 5 bases and J shed 1 base, with 14 bases lying between them. The germline gives CDR1 MDHEN, CDR2 SYDVKM. This CDR3 contains 15 residues. CDR3 DNA sequence: TGTGCCAGCAGTCACCGGGGGTGGGGGAACACTGAAGCTTTCTTT. Its translation: CASSHRGWGNTEAFF.

The CDR3 protein is CATSRGGTDRFYEQYF. CDR3 nucleotides: TGTGCCACCAGCAGAGGGGGGACAGACCGTTTCTACGAGCAGTACTTC. The J gene is TRBJ2-7, the V gene TRBV15; 7 nucleotides line up with TRBD1. V shed 1 base, J shed 3 bases, and the junction held 9 bases outside the gene matches. Germline CDR1 and CDR2: LNHNV and YYDKDF (reference sequence). This CDR3 comprises 16 residues. Using reference TRBV15 and TRBJ2-7 for the parts outside the CDR3, the full variable domain is DAMVIQNPRYQVTQFGKPVTLSCSQTLNHNVMYWYQQKSSQAPKLLFHYYDKDFNNEADTPDNFQSRRPNTSFCFLDIRSPGLGDTAMYLCATSRGGTDRFYEQYFGPGTRLTVT.

V is TRBV6-5 and J is TRBJ1-5; D is ambiguous. V dropped 8 bases and J dropped 7 bases, with 15 bases sitting between them. This CDR3 is 13 amino acids long. CDR1 MNHEY and CDR2 SVGAGI come from the germline V gene. The DNA of the CDR3 is TGTGCCAGCGAAGGCCATACGGGGCAGCCCCAGCATTTT. Translation gives CASEGHTGQPQHF.

The chain is built from TRBV9 and TRBJ2-1; 8 positions agree with TRBD2. Germline V gene lookup returns CDR1 SGDLS and CDR2 YYNGEE. The CDR3 consists of 15 residues. The junction had 1 base not matched to a gene; V was cut back by 0 bases and J by 2 bases. CDR3 in DNA: TGTGCCAGCAGCGTAGTAGCGGGGCCCTACAATGAGCAGTTCTTC. Its protein product is CASSVVAGPYNEQFF.

This chain links TRBV3-1 (or the pseudogene TRBV3-2) with TRBJ1-1; D not resolved. V dropped 4 bases and J dropped 0 bases, with 9 bases sitting between them. CDR1 is LGHDT, CDR2 YNNKEL, per germline (reference sequence). CDR3 length equals 14 residues. The CDR3 spells CASSLAGLNTEAFF. The CDR3, as DNA: TGTGCCAGCAGCCTGGCGGGATTGAACACTGAAGCTTTCTTT.

This clone showed up just a few times. This sequence joins TRBV4-3 and TRBJ1-6; the match to TRBD1 covers 8 bases. Germline values: CDR1 LGHNA, CDR2 YSLEER. V dropped 3 bases and J dropped 8; count of bases not matched to a gene: 9. This CDR3 has 16 residues. For the CDR3, the DNA is TGCGCCAGCAGCCAGGAAGTCGGGACAGGTCATTCACCCCTCCACTTT. This codes for CASSQEVGTGHSPLHF.

The chain couples TRBV6-5 to TRBJ2-7; D is perhaps TRBD2 (6 bases). The germline gives CDR1 MNHEY, CDR2 SVGAGI. V gave up 6 bases and J gave up 3 bases, with 18 bases separating them. The CDR3 is 15 amino acids. CDR3 sequence: CASSRGTTGVYEQYF. The CDR3 nucleotides read TGTGCCAGCAGCCGCGGGACGACGGGGGTCTACGAGCAGTACTTC.

The chain couples TRBV5-4 to TRBJ1-1, with D possibly being TRBD1 (5 bases). Germline CDR1 reads SGHNT; CDR2 reads YYREEE (reference sequence). The CDR3 has 14 residues. V gave up 0 bases and J gave up 4 bases, with 10 bases separating them. The CDR3 DNA reads as TGTGCCAGCAGCTTGGGCGGGGACTCCACTGAAGCTTTCTTT. This translates into CASSLGGDSTEAFF.

V usage is TRBV19 and J usage is TRBJ2-5, with D maybe TRBD2 (5 bases). V lost 5 bases, J lost 0 bases, and 10 bases lay in between. Germline values: CDR1 LNHDA, CDR2 SQIVND (reference sequence). This CDR3 is 14 amino acids long. The CDR3 here is CASSAGSNQETQYF. The CDR3 bases are TGTGCCAGTAGTGCGGGCAGCAACCAAGAGACCCAGTACTTC.

The rearrangement uses TRBV19 and TRBJ1-2, with TRBD1 matching over 7 bases. The CDR3 consists of 14 residues. The J segment lost 9 bases and the V segment lost 5 bases, leaving 12 bases of the junction unmatched. Per germline, CDR1 LNHDA and CDR2 SQIVND (reference sequence). For the CDR3, the DNA is TGTGCCAGTAGTTCAGTGGACAGGACTATGCGCTACACCTTC. Protein sequence: CASSSVDRTMRYTF.

The rearrangement uses TRBV7-2 and TRBJ1-1; D is uncertain. There are 16 residues in the CDR3. The V gene's germline CDR1 is SGHTA and CDR2 FQGNSA. Trimming took off 4 bases at V and 1 base at J, with 16 bases between the two ends. The CDR3 DNA is TGTGCCAGCAGCTCCGCCTCGTACAGTTCGAACACTGAAGCTTTCTTT. Translating gives CASSSASYSSNTEAFF.

As DNA, the CDR3 is TGTGCCAGCACTACCCTCTCCGGGACAGGGCCCCTTTCTTATGGCTACACCTTC. This gives the protein CASTTLSGTGPLSYGYTF. V usage is TRBV27 and J usage is TRBJ1-2, with 9 bases that match TRBD1. Germline V lookup: CDR1 MNHEY, CDR2 SMNVEV (reference sequence). The CDR3 is made up of 18 amino acids. Losses at the gene ends were 7 bases for V and 5 bases for J; bases not matched to a gene: 20.

The chain employs TRBV7-3 and TRBJ1-1; D may be TRBD1 (5 bases). Trimming removed 1 base at V and 5 bases at J, with 14 bases between. This CDR3 has 15 residues. Germline V gene data show CDR1 as SGHTA and CDR2 as FQGTGA. The CDR3 spells CASSLNPGIGTEAFF. The CDR3 DNA reads as TGTGCCAGCAGCTTAAATCCAGGGATAGGTACTGAAGCTTTCTTT.

The V call is TRBV7-6, the J call TRBJ2-7; 9 nucleotides agree with TRBD2. The V gene end was trimmed by 3 bases and the J gene end by 1 base; junction bases not matched to a gene: 4. Germline-derived CDR1 and CDR2 are SGHVS and FNYEAQ. CDR3 size: 15 residues. CDR3 nucleotides: TGTGCCAGCAGCTTCGAGAGCGGGGGGTCCTACGAGCAGTACTTC. Translation gives CASSFESGGSYEQYF. Combining the CDR3 with reference TRBV7-6 and TRBJ2-7 gives the whole variable domain GAGVSQSPRYKVTKRGQDVALRCDPISGHVSLYWYRQALGQGPEFLTYFNYEAQQDKSGLPNDRFSAERPEGSISTLTIQRTEQRDSAMYRCASSFESGGSYEQYFGPGTRLTVT.

This clone has only one observation. The chain is built from TRBV27 and TRBJ2-3; 7 bases are shared with TRBD2. CDR1 is MNHEY, CDR2 SMNVEV, per germline (reference sequence). Trimming took 5 bases from V and 3 from J; bases not matched to a gene: 8. This CDR3 comprises 15 residues. DNA for the CDR3: TGTGCCAGCAGTGCTAGACAGCGGGGAACAGATACGCAGTATTTT. Amino acid sequence: CASSARQRGTDTQYF.

This chain uses TRBV18 with TRBJ1-1; D gene ambiguous. The CDR3 has 15 residues. Looked up from germline, CDR1 is KGHSH and CDR2 is LQKENI. V gave up 0 bases and J gave up 5 bases, with 13 bases separating them. Written as DNA, the CDR3 is TGTGCCAGCTCACCACCGGTAGAGGCAAATACTGAAGCTTTCTTT. Protein: CASSPPVEANTEAFF.